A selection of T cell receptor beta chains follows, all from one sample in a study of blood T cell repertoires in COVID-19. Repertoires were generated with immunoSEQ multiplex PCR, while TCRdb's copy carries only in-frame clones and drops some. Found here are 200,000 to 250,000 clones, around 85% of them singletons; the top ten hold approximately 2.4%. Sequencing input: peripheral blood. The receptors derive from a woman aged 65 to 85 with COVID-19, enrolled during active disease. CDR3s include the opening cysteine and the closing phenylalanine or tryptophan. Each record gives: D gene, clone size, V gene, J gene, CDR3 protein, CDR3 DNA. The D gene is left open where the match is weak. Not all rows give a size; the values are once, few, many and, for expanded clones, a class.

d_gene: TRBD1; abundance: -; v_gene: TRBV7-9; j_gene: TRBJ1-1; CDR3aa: CASSRGQGENTEAFF; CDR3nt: TGTGCCAGCAGCCGAGGACAGGGGGAGAACACTGAAGCTTTCTTT
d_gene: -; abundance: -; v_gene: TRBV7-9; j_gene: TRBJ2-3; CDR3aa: CASSVTALSTDTQYF; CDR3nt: TGTGCCAGCAGCGTGACAGCTTTGAGCACAGATACGCAGTATTTT
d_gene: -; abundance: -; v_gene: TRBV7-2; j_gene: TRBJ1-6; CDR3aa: CASSLGLRAGDIYNSPLHF; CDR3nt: TGTGCCAGCAGCTTAGGATTAAGGGCAGGGGACATCTATAATTCACCCCTCCACTTT
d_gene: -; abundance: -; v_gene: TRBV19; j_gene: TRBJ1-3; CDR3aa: CASSMGLANTIYF; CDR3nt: TGTGCCAGTAGTATGGGCCTGGCAAACACCATATATTTT
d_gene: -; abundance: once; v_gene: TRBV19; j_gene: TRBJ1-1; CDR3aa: CASTGFPGKITEAFF; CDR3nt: TGTGCCAGTACAGGTTTCCCGGGAAAAATTACTGAAGCTTTCTTT
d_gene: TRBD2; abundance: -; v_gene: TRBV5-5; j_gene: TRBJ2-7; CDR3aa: CASSLVLAGGPHEQYF; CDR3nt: TGTGCCAGCAGCTTGGTCCTAGCGGGAGGGCCCCACGAGCAGTACTTC
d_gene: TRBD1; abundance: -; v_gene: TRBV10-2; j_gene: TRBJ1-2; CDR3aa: CASSYSSGTGGYGYTF; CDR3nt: TGCGCCAGCAGTTACAGCTCAGGGACAGGGGGCTATGGCTACACCTTC
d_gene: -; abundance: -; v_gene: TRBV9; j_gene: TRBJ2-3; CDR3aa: CASSVLDSPADTQYF; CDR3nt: TGTGCCAGCAGCGTTTTGGACTCCCCCGCGGATACGCAGTATTTT
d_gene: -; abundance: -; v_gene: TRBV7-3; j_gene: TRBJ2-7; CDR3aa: CASSLSGDHEQYF; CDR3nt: TGTGCCAGCAGCTTAAGCGGGGACCACGAGCAGTACTTC
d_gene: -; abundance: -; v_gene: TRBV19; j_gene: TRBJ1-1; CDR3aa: CASSIEPGQGWNTEAFF; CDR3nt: TGTGCCAGTAGTATCGAACCTGGGCAGGGCTGGAACACTGAAGCTTTCTTT
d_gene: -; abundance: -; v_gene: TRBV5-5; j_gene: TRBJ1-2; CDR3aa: CASSLQPLAGGGYTF; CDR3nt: TGTGCCAGCAGCTTACAACCCCTGGCGGGAGGGGGCTACACCTTC
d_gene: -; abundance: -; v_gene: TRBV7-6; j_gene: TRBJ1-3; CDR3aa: CASSSEQLSGNTIYF; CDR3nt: TGTGCCAGCAGCTCGGAACAGCTCTCTGGAAACACCATATATTTT
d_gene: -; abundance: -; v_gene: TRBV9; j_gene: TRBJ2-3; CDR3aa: CASSVALGLTDTDTQYF; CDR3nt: TGTGCCAGCAGCGTAGCATTGGGCCTAACGGACACAGATACGCAGTATTTT
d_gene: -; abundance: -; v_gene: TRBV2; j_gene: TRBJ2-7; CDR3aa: CASSTMAGRSSYEQYF; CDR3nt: TGTGCCAGCAGTACCATGGCGGGCCGAAGCTCCTACGAGCAGTACTTC
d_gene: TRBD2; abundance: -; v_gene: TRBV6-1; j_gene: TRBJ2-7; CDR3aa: CASSAGTSGSSYEQYF; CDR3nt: TGTGCCAGCAGTGCCGGGACTAGCGGAAGCTCCTACGAGCAGTACTTC
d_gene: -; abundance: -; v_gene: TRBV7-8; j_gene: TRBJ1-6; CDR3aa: CASRLTVANSPLHF; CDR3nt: TGTGCCAGCAGGTTGACAGTGGCTAATTCACCCCTCCACTTT
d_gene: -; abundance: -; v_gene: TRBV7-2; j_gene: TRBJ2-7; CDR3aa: CASSLWVSGAYEQYF; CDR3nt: TGTGCCAGCAGCTTATGGGTTAGCGGAGCCTACGAGCAGTACTTC
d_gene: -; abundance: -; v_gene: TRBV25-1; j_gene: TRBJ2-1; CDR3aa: CASSEFIAFHEQFF; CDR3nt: TGTGCCAGCAGTGAATTCATAGCATTCCATGAGCAGTTCTTC
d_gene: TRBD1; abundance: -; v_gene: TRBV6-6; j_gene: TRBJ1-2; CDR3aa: CASSQGGQGRYTF; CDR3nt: TGTGCCAGCAGTCAAGGGGGCCAGGGACGCTACACCTTC
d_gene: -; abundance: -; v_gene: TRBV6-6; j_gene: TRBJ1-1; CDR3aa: CASRKERLDLNTEAFF; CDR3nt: TGTGCCAGCAGGAAAGAGAGGTTAGATCTGAACACTGAAGCTTTCTTT
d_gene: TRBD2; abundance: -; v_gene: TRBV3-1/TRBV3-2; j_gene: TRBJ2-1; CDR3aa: CASSQLHTSGGASEQFF; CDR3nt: TGTGCCAGCAGCCAACTGCACACTAGCGGGGGGGCTAGTGAGCAGTTCTTC
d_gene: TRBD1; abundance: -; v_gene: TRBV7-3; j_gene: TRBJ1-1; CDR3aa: CASSTRTGMTSTEAFF; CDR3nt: TGTGCCAGCAGCACCAGGACAGGGATGACAAGCACTGAAGCTTTCTTT
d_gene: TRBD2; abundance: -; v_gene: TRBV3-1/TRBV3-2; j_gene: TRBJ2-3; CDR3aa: CASSPYGLAGVADTQYF; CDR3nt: TGTGCCAGCAGCCCGTACGGGTTAGCGGGAGTCGCAGATACGCAGTATTTT
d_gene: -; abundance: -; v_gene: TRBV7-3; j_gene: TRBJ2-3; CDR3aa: CASSPAPSGGGTDTQYF; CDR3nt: TGTGCCAGCAGCCCCGCCCCGAGTGGAGGGGGCACAGATACGCAGTATTTT
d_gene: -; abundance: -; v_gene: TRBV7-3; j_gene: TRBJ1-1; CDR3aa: CASSLNSGDTEAFF; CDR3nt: TGTGCCAGCAGCCTAAATTCAGGGGACACTGAAGCTTTCTTT
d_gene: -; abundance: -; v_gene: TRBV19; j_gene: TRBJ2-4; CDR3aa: CASNAPIGGVAKNIQYF; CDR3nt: TGTGCCAGTAATGCCCCCATAGGAGGGGTGGCCAAAAACATTCAGTACTTC
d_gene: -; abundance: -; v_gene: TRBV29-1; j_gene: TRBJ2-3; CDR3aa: CSVDEVAADTQYF; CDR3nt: TGCAGCGTTGATGAGGTAGCGGCAGATACGCAGTATTTT
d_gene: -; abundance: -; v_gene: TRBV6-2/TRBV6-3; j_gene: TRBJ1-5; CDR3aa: CASSYRDQPQHF; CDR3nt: TGTGCCAGCAGTTACAGAGATCAGCCCCAGCATTTT
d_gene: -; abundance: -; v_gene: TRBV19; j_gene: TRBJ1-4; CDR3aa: CASSSGTTNEKLFF; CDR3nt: TGTGCCAGTAGTTCCGGTACAACTAATGAAAAACTGTTTTTT
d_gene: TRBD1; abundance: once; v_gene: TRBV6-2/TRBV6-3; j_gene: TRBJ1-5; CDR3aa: CASSNGAGTGMSNQPQHF; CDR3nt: TGTGCCAGCAGTAACGGGGCCGGGACAGGGATGAGCAATCAGCCCCAGCATTTT
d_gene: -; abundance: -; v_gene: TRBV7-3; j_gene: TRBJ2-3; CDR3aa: CASSSQGPPGDTQYF; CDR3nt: TGTGCCAGCAGCTCCCAGGGGCCCCCGGGAGATACGCAGTATTTT
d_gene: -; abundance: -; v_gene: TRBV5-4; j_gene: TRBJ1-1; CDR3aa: CASSPRRSGYTEAFF; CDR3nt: TGTGCCAGCAGCCCGCGGAGATCGGGGTACACTGAAGCTTTCTTT
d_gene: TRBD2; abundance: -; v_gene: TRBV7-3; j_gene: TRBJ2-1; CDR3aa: CASSPWGLAENNEQFF; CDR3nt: TGTGCCAGCAGCCCGTGGGGACTAGCGGAAAACAATGAGCAGTTCTTC
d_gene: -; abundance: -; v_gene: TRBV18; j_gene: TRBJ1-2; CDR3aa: CASSPTTDFYGYTF; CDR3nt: TGTGCCAGCTCACCAACGACAGACTTCTATGGCTACACCTTC
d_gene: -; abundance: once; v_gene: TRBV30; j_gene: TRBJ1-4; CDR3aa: CACQQEAGWNEKLFF; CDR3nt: TGTGCCTGCCAGCAGGAGGCGGGATGGAATGAAAAACTGTTTTTT
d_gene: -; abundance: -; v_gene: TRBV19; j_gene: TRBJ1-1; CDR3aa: CASSIAFQGMTEAFF; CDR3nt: TGTGCCAGTAGTATAGCTTTTCAGGGGATGACTGAAGCTTTCTTT
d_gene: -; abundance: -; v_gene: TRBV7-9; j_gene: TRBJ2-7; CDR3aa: CASSLEPRVGGSYEQYF; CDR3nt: TGTGCCAGCAGTTTAGAACCCCGGGTGGGGGGCTCCTACGAGCAGTACTTC
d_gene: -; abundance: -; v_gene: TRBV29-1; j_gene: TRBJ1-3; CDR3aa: CSVEGRDSGNTIYF; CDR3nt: TGCAGCGTTGAAGGGCGGGACTCTGGAAACACCATATATTTT
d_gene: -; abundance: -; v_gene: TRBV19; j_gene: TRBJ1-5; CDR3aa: CASTSGGKPQHF; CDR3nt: TGTGCCAGCACTTCCGGGGGTAAGCCCCAGCATTTT
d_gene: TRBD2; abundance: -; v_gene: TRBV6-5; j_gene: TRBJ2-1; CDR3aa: CASSLAVRINEQFF; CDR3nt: TGTGCCAGCAGTCTAGCGGTCAGAATCAATGAGCAGTTCTTC
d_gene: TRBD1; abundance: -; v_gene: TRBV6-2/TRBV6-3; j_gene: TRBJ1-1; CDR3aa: CASSAWTGDTEAFF; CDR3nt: TGTGCCAGCAGTGCCTGGACAGGAGACACTGAAGCTTTCTTT
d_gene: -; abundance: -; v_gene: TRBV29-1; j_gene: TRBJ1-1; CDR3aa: CSVSNTEAFF; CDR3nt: TGCAGCGTTTCAAACACTGAAGCTTTCTTT
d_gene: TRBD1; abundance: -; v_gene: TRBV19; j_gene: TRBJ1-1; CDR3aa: CASSSTGAANTEAFF; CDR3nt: TGTGCCAGTAGTAGTACAGGGGCAGCAAACACTGAAGCTTTCTTT
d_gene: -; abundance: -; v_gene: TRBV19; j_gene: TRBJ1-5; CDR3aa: CASIPLGGAGQPQHF; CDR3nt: TGTGCCAGTATCCCCCTGGGGGGTGCAGGTCAGCCCCAGCATTTT
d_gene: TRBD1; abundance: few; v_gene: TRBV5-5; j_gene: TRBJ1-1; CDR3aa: CASSLLGTVSPEAFF; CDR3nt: TGTGCCAGCAGCTTGCTAGGGACAGTCTCCCCTGAAGCTTTCTTT
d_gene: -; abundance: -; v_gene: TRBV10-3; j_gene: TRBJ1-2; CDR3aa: CAISESTPRGDGGYTF; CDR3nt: TGTGCCATCAGTGAGTCGACCCCTCGGGGGGACGGTGGCTACACCTTC
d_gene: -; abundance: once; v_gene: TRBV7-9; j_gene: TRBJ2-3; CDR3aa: CASSSPTDYTDTQYF; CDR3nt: TGTGCCAGCAGCTCACCGACAGATTACACAGATACGCAGTATTTT
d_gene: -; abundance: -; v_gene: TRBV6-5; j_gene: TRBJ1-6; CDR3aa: CASSYNRNSPLHF; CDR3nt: TGTGCCAGCAGTTACAACAGGAATTCACCCCTCCACTTT
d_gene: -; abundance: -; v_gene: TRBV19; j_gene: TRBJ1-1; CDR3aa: CASLPRERFKEAFF; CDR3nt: TGTGCCAGTCTCCCGCGGGAACGGTTTAAAGAAGCTTTCTTT
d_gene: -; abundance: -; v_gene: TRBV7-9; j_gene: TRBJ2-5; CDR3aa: CASSLATGQETQYF; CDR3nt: TGTGCCAGCAGCTTAGCGACAGGTCAAGAGACCCAGTACTTC
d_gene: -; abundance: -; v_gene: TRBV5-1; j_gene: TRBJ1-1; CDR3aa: CASSWQVNTEAFF; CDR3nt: TGCGCCAGCAGCTGGCAAGTAAACACTGAAGCTTTCTTT
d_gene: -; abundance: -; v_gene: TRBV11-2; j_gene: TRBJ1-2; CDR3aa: CASSLDPRGGYTF; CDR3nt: TGTGCCAGCAGCTTAGACCCCAGGGGCGGCTACACCTTC